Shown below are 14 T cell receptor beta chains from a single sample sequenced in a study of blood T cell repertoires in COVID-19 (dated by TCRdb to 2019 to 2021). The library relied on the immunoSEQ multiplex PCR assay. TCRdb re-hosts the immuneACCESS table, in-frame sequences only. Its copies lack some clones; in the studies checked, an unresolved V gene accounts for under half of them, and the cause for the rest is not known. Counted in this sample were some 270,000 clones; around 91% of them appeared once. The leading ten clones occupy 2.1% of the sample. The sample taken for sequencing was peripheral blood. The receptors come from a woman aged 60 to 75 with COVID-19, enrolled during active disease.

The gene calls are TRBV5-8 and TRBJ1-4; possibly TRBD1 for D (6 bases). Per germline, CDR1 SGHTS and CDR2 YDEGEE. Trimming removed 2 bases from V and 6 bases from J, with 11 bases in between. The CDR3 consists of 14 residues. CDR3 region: CASSLRQDHEKLFF. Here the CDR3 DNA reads TGTGCCAGCAGCTTACGACAGGACCATGAAAAACTGTTTTTT. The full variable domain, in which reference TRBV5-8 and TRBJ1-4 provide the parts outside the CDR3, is EAGVTQSPTHLIKTRGQQATLRCSPISGHTSVYWYQQALGLGLQFLLWYDEGEERNRGNFPPRFSGRQFPNYSSELNVNALELEDSALYLCASSLRQDHEKLFFGSGTQLSVL.

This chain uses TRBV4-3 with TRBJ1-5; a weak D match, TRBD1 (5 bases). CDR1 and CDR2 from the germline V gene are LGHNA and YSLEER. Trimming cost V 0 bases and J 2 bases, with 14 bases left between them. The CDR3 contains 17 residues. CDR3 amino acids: CASSQDLVRVGNQPQHF. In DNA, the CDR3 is TGCGCCAGCAGCCAAGATCTGGTCAGGGTAGGCAATCAGCCCCAGCATTTT.

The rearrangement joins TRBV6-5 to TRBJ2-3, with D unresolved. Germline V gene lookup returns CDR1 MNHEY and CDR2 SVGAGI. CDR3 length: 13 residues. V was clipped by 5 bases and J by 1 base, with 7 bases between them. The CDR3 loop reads CASSRTGTDTQYF. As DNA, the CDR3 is TGTGCCAGCAGTCGTACAGGCACAGATACGCAGTATTTT.

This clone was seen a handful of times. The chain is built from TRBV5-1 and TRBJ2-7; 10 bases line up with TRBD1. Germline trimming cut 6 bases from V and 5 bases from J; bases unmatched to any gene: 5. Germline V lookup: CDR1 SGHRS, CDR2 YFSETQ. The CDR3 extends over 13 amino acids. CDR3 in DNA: TGCGCCAGCACCGGGACAGGGGTTAACGAGCAGTACTTC. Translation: CASTGTGVNEQYF.

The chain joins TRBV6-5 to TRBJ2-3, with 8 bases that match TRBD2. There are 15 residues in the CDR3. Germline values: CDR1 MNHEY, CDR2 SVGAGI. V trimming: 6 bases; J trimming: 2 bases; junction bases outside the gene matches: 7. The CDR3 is CASRNGGATTDTQYF. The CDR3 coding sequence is TGTGCCAGCAGAAACGGGGGGGCGACCACAGATACGCAGTATTTT.

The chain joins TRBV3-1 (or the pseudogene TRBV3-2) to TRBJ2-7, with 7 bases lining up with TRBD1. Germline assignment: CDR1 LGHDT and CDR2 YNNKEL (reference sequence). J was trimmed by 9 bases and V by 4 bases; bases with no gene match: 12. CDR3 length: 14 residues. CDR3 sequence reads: CASSPRDSGPRQYF. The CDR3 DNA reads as TGTGCCAGCAGCCCCCGGGACAGTGGACCTCGGCAGTACTTC.

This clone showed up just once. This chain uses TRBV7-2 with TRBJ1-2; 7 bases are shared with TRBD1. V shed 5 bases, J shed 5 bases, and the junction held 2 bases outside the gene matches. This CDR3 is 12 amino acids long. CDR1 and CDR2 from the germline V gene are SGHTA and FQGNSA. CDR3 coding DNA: TGTGCCAGCAGCGAGGGACAGTATGGCTACACCTTC. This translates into CASSEGQYGYTF.

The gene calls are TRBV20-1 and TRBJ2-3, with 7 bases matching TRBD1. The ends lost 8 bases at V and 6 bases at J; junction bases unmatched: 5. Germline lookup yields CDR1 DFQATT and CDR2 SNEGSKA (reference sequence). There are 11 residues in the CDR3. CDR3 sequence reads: CSFVDRDTQYF. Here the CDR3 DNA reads TGCAGTTTCGTGGACAGGGATACGCAGTATTTT.

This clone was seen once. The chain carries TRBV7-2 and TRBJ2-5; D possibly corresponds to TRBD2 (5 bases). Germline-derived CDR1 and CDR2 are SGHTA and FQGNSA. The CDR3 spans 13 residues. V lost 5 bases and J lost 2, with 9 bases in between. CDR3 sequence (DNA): TGTGCCAGCAGCATCCGGGAACAAGAGACCCAGTACTTC. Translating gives CASSIREQETQYF.

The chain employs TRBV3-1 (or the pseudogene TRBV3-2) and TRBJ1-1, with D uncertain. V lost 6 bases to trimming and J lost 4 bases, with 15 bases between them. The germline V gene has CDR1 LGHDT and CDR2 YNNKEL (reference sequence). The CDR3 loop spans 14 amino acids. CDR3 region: CASRLSRGSTEAFF. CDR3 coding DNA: TGTGCCAGCAGACTTTCCCGCGGGTCCACTGAAGCTTTCTTT.

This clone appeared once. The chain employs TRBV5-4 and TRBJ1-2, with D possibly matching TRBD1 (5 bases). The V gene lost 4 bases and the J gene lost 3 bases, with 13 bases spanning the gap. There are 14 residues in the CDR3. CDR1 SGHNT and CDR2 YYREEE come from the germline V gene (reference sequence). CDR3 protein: CASSQRDSHYGYTF. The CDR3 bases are TGTGCCAGCAGCCAACGAGACAGCCACTATGGCTACACCTTC.

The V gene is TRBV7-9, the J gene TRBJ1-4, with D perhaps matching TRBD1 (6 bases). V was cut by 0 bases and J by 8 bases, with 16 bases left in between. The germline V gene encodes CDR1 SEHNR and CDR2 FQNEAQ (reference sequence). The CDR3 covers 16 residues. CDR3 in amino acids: CASSLARGGAAEKLFF. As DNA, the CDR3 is TGTGCCAGCAGCTTAGCGCGCGGGGGCGCGGCGGAAAAACTGTTTTTT.

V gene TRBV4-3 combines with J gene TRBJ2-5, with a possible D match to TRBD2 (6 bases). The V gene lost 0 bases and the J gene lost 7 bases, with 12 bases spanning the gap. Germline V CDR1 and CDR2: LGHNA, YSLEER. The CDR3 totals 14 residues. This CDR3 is CASSQDGTAGTQYF. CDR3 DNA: TGCGCCAGCAGCCAAGATGGGACTGCCGGGACCCAGTACTTC.

The DNA for the CDR3 is TGTGCCAGCAGCCAAGTTGCTAGCGAGTACGAGCAGTACTTC. This codes for CASSQVASEYEQYF. The rearrangement links TRBV3-1 (or the pseudogene TRBV3-2) to TRBJ2-7; D possibly corresponds to TRBD2 (6 bases). Germline CDR1 is LGHDT and CDR2 is YNNKEL (reference sequence). The V end was cut by 1 base, the J end by 4 bases, with 11 bases between. This CDR3 has 14 residues.